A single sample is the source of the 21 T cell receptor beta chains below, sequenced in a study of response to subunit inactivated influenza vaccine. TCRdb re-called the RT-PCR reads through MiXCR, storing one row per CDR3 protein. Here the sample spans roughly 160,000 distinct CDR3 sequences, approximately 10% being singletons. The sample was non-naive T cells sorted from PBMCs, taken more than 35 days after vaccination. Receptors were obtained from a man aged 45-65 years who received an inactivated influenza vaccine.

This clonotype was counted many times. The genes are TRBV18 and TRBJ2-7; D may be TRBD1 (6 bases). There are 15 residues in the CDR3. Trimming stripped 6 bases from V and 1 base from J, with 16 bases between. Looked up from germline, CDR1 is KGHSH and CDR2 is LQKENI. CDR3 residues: CASSPGSGQSYEQYF. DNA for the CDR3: TGTGCCAGCTCGCCAGGCAGCGGACAGTCCTACGAGCAGTACTTC. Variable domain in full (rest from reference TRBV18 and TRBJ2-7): NAGVMQNPRHLVRRRGQEARLRCSPMKGHSHVYWYRQLPEEGLKFMVYLQKENIIDESGMPKERFSAEFPKEGPSILRIQQVVRGDSAAYFCASSPGSGQSYEQYFGPGTRLTVT.

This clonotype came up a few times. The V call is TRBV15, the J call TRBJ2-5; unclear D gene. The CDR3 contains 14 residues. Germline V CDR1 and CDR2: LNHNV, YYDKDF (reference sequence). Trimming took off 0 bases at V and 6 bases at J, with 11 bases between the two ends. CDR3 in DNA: TGTGCCACCAGCAGAGATTCTTCCGAGCAGACCCAGTACTTC. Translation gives CATSRDSSEQTQYF.

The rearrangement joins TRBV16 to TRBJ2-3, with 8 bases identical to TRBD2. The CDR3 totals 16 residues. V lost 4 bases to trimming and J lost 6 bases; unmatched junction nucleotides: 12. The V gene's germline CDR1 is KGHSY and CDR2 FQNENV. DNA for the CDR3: TGTGCCAGCAGCCCCCCAGCGGGGGCGCCGGGGGATACGCAGTATTTT. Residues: CASSPPAGAPGDTQYF.

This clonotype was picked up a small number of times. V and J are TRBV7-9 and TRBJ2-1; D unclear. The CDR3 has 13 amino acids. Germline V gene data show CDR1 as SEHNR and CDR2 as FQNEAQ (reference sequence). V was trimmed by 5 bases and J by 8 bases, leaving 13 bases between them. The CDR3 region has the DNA TGTGCCAGCAGCCGAAATGTTATCGATGAGCAGTTCTTC. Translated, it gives CASSRNVIDEQFF.

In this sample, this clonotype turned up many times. The DNA for the CDR3 is TGTGCCAGCAGCCCAGGGCGAGGAGGAGGGAGGGGGAATCAGCCCCAGCATTTT. This translates into CASSPGRGGGRGNQPQHF. This chain joins TRBV11-1 and TRBJ1-5; TRBD1 is a possible D gene (6 bases). The V end lost 5 bases, the J end lost 4 bases, and 24 bases lay between the germline ends. The V gene's germline CDR1 is SGHAT and CDR2 FQDESV (reference sequence). The CDR3 loop spans 18 amino acids.

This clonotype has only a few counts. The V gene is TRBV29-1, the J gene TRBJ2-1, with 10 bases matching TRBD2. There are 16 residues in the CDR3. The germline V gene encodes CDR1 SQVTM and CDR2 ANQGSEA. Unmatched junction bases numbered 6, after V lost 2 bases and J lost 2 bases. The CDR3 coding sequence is TGCAGCGTTGAACCCGGACTAGCGGAAACCTACAATGAGCAGTTCTTC. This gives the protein CSVEPGLAETYNEQFF.

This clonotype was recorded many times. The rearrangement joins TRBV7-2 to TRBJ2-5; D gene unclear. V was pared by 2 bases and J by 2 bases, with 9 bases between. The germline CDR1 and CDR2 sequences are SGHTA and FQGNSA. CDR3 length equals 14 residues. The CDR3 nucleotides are TGTGCCAGCAGCTTATCAGCGATACAAGAGACCCAGTACTTC. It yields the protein CASSLSAIQETQYF.

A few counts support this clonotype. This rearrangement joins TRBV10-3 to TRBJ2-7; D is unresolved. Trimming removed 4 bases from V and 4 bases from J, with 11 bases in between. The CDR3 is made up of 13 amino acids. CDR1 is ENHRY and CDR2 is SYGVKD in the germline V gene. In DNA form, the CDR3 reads TGTGCCATCAGTGTCGGAAACTCGTACGAGCAGTACTTC. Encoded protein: CAISVGNSYEQYF.

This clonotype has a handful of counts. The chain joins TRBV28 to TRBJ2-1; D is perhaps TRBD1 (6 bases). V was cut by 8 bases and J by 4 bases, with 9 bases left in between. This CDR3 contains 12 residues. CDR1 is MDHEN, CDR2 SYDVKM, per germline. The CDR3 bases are TGTGCCAGCGAACAGGGTTACAATGAGCAGTTCTTC. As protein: CASEQGYNEQFF.

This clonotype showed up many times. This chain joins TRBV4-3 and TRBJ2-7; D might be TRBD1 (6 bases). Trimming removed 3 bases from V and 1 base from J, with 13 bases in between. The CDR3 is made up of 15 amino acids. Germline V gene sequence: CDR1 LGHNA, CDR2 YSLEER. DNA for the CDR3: TGCGCCAGCAGCCATTCAACAGGGTCTTCCTACGAGCAGTACTTC. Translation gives CASSHSTGSSYEQYF.

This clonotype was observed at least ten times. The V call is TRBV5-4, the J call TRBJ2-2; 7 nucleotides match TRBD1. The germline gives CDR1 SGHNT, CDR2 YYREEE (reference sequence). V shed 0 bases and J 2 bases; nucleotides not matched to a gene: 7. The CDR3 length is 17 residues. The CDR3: CASSLAKQGSNTGELFF. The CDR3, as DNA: TGTGCCAGCAGCTTGGCGAAACAGGGGAGTAACACCGGGGAGCTGTTTTTT.

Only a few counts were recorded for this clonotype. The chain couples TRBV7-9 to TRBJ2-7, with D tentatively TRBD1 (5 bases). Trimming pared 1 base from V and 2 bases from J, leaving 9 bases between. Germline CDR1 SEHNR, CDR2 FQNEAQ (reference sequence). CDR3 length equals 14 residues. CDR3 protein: CASSLVWTTYEQYF. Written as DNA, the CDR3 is TGTGCCAGCAGCTTAGTCTGGACAACCTACGAGCAGTACTTC. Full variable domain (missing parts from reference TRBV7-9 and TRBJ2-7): DTGVSQNPRHKITKRGQNVTFRCDPISEHNRLYWYRQTLGQGPEFLTYFQNEAQLEKSRLLSDRFSAERPKGSFSTLEIQRTEQGDSAMYLCASSLVWTTYEQYFGPGTRLTVT.

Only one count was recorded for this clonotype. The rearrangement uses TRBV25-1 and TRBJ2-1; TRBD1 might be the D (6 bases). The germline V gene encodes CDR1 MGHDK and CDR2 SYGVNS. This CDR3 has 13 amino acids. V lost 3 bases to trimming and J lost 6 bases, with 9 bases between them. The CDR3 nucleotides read TGTGCCAGCAGTGACGACAGGCTCAATGAGCAGTTCTTC. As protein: CASSDDRLNEQFF. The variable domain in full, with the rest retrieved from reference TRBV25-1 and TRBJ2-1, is EADIYQTPRYLVIGTGKKITLECSQTMGHDKMYWYQQDPGMELHLIHYSYGVNSTEKGDLSSESTVSRIRTEHFPLTLESARPSHTSQYLCASSDDRLNEQFFGPGTRLTVL.

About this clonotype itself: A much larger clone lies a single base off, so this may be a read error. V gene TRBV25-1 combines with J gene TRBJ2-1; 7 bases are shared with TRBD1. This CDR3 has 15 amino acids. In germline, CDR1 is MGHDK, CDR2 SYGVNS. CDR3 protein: CASSELGQSYNEQLF. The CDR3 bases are TGTGCCAGCAGTGAGCTGGGACAGTCCTACAATGAGCAGCTCTTC.

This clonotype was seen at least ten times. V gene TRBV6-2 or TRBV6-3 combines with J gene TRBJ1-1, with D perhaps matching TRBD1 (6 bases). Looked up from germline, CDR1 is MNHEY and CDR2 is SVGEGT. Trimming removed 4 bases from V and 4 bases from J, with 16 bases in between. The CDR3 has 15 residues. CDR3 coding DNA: TGTGCCAGCAGTTCTCAGGGGTACACGATCACTGAAGCTTTCTTT. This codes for CASSSQGYTITEAFF.

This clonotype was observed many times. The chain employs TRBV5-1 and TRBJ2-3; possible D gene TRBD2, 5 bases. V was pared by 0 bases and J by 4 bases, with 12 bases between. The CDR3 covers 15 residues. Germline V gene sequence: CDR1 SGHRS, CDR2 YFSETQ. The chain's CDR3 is CASSLVHGVSDTQYF. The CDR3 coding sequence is TGCGCCAGCAGCTTGGTTCACGGGGTTTCAGATACGCAGTATTTT.

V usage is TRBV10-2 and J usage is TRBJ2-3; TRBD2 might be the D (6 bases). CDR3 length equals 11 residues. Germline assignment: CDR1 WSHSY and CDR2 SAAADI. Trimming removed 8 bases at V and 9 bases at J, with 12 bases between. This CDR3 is CASSEEGTQYF. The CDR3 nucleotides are TGCGCCAGCTCGGAGGAGGGAACGCAGTATTTT.

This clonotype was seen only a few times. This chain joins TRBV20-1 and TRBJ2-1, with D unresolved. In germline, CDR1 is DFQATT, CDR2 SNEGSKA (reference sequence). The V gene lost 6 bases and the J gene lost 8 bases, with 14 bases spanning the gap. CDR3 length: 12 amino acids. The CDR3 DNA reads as TGCAGTGCCCCTCGGGCCTCGGATGAGCAGTTCTTC. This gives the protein CSAPRASDEQFF.

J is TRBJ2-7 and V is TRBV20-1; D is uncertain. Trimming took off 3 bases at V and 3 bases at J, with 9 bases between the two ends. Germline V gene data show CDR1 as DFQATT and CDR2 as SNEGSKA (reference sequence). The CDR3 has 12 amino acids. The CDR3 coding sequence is TGCAGTGCTAGTATGGCCGGCTACGAGCAGTACTTC. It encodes CSASMAGYEQYF.

This CDR3 is CASSPTGTSGRNEQFF. CDR3 DNA: TGTGCCAGCAGCCCTACCGGGACTAGCGGGAGGAATGAGCAGTTCTTC. The rearrangement links TRBV28 to TRBJ2-1; 15 bases align to TRBD2. The CDR3 totals 16 residues. The V gene's germline CDR1 is MDHEN and CDR2 SYDVKM. V gave up 6 bases and J gave up 7 bases; unmatched junction bases: 7.

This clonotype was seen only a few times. DNA of the CDR3: TGTGCCAGCAGTTTACAGGGAGGCGGCAATCAGCCCCAGCATTTT. This gives the protein CASSLQGGGNQPQHF. The chain has TRBV27 and TRBJ1-5; a weak D match, TRBD1 (5 bases). The V gene's germline CDR1 is MNHEY and CDR2 SMNVEV (reference sequence). The CDR3 is 15 amino acids. Trimming removed 2 bases from V and 2 bases from J, with 10 bases in between.